This is a list of T cell receptor beta chains from one sample in a study of OX40 agonist ivuxolimab in advanced cancers. The method was immunoSEQ multiplex PCR; TCRdb's version includes in-frame clones alone and lacks a portion of them. The sample includes tens of thousands of clones, roughly four fifths seen only once; the top ten take 4.4%. Sequences were derived from CD4+ or CD8+ T cells sorted from blood, sampled in a trial of the OX40 agonist ivuxolimab. Receptors originate from an adult with an advanced solid tumor such as melanoma, head and neck, liver or kidney cancer. Each CDR3 is given with its conserved first and last residue. D genes are given only for firm matches. Only some rows state a clone size, as once, few, many or a class for expanded clones.

V	J	size	D	DNA	CDR3
TRBV7-9	TRBJ1-2	-	-	TGTGCCAGCAGTTCACCGGGACGATATGGCTACACCTTC	CASSSPGRYGYTF
TRBV7-9	TRBJ2-7	-	-	-	CASSFGSGEQYF
TRBV6-1	TRBJ2-2	-	TRBD1	TGTGCCAGCAGTGGGTCACAGGGGCTGAGGACCGGGGAGCTGTTTTTT	CASSGSQGLRTGELFF
TRBV29-1	TRBJ1-5	-	TRBD1	TGCAGCGCAGGACAGGGGTTCGGTCAGCCCCAGCATTTT	CSAGQGFGQPQHF
TRBV2	TRBJ2-3	-	-	TGTGCCAGCGGAATGATAGGGGTCCGCACAGATACGCAGTATTTT	CASGMIGVRTDTQYF
TRBV5-4	TRBJ1-6	-	-	TGTGCCAGCAGCTTGAACAGCCTCTATAATTCACCCCTCCACTTT	CASSLNSLYNSPLHF
TRBV4-1	TRBJ2-3	-	-	TGCGCCAGCAGCCAAGATGCCCCGGCGGGGGCCCGGGCGGATACGCAGTATTTT	CASSQDAPAGARADTQYF
TRBV7-2	TRBJ2-2	few	-	TGTGCCAGCCGTGGCGGGGTGAACACCGGGGAGCTGTTTTTT	CASRGGVNTGELFF
TRBV5-1	TRBJ1-2	-	-	TGCGCCAGCAGCTTGGAAACCTGGACCCCGGGGGGGATATCTGGCTACACCTTC	CASSLETWTPGGISGYTF
TRBV7-9	TRBJ1-4	large	-	TGTGCCAGCAGCTTAGACCGGAGCGGGGGTAGGATTTTT	CASSLDRSGGRIF
TRBV5-6	TRBJ2-5	-	-	TGTGCCAGCAGCCGTTGGGGAGAGACCCAGTACTTC	CASSRWGETQYF
TRBV6-1	TRBJ1-2	-	TRBD1	TGTGCCAGCAGTGCTACAACAACAGGGGGCTCTGGCGGCTACACCTTC	CASSATTTGGSGGYTF
TRBV4-3	TRBJ2-1	-	TRBD2	TGCGCCAGCAGCCAAGCCGGGGGGGGATGGGGCAATGAGCAGTTCTTC	CASSQAGGGWGNEQFF
TRBV5-6	TRBJ1-2	-	-	TGTGCCAGCAGCGTGGGGGGGGCTGGCTATGGCTACACCTTC	CASSVGGAGYGYTF
TRBV6-1	TRBJ2-5	-	-	TGTGCCAGCAGTGAAGTAAGAGGGGGGGACTACTTC	CASSEVRGGDYF
TRBV23-1	TRBJ1-6	-	-	TGCGCCAGCAGCCACTCGGGCCGAGATAATTCACCCCTCCACTTT	CASSHSGRDNSPLHF
TRBV9	TRBJ2-2	-	TRBD2	TGTGCCAGCAGCGTATTTAGCGGGGCGAACACCGGGGAGCTGTTTTTT	CASSVFSGANTGELFF
TRBV7-9	TRBJ1-5	few	-	TGTGCCAGCAGCTTAGGGGTGGGTATGAGCAATCAGCCCCAGCATTTT	CASSLGVGMSNQPQHF
TRBV27	TRBJ2-7	-	-	TGTGCCAGCAGTTTCCGTCAGGAAAGGTTATCTAGGGAGCAGTACTTC	CASSFRQERLSREQYF
TRBV7-2	TRBJ2-1	-	TRBD2	TGTGCCAGCAGCTTAGCGGTAGCGGGGGGCTACAATGAGCAGTTCTTC	CASSLAVAGGYNEQFF
TRBV6-1	TRBJ1-1	-	-	TGTGCCAGTGGCGGGGGCACTGAAGCTTTCTTT	CASGGGTEAFF
TRBV5-4	TRBJ2-2	-	-	TGTGCCAGCAGCCCAGCCGGGACTAACAGGGGAATGAACACCGGGGAGCTGTTTTTT	CASSPAGTNRGMNTGELFF
TRBV7-6	TRBJ2-1	few	TRBD2	TGTGCCAGCAGCTTAGGGGGAGGGGAGCAGTTCTTC	CASSLGGGEQFF
TRBV19	TRBJ2-5	once	-	TGTGCCAGTAGACTGCGGGCCCCCTTTGAGGAGACCCAGTACTTC	CASRLRAPFEETQYF
TRBV4-1	TRBJ2-1	-	-	TGCGCCAGCAGCCGAAGTGGGTGGGGAAGAGGCGATGAGCAGTTCTTC	CASSRSGWGRGDEQFF
TRBV14	TRBJ2-1	-	-	TGTGCCAGCAGCCAAGATTTGGGGTCCTACAATGAGCAGTTCTTC	CASSQDLGSYNEQFF
TRBV10-2	TRBJ1-4	-	-	TGCGCCAGCAGTGGGGGCGGAGGTGAAAAACTGTTTTTT	CASSGGGGEKLFF
TRBV10-3	TRBJ1-2	-	TRBD1	TGTGCCATCAGTGATACTACCAGGGGGCGAGGCTACACCTTC	CAISDTTRGRGYTF
TRBV7-2	TRBJ1-3	-	-	TGTGCCAGCAGCCCGGGGCCCGGAAACACCATATATTTT	CASSPGPGNTIYF
TRBV18	TRBJ2-6	-	-	TGTGCCAGCTCACCACCCTATGCGACTGGGGCCAACGTCCTGACTTTC	CASSPPYATGANVLTF
TRBV6-5	TRBJ1-5	-	-	TGTGCCAGCAGTTACTCGGGGGGTAGGAATCAGCCCCAGCATTTT	CASSYSGGRNQPQHF
TRBV2	TRBJ1-1	-	TRBD1	TGTGCCAGCACCGGACAGGGTCTGACTGAAGCTTTCTTT	CASTGQGLTEAFF
TRBV11-2	TRBJ2-7	-	TRBD1	TGTGCCAGCAGCTTATCGGACAGGGGTATACACGAGCAGTACTTC	CASSLSDRGIHEQYF
TRBV7-3	TRBJ2-2	-	-	TGTGCCAGCAGCTTAATCCGGGCTGGAGCCGGGGAGCTGTTTTTT	CASSLIRAGAGELFF
TRBV2	TRBJ1-2	few	-	TGTGCCAGCAGGGGGACTCTATATGGCTACACCTTC	CASRGTLYGYTF
TRBV6-1	TRBJ2-7	once	TRBD2	TGTGCCATCAGTGACCTAAGACTAGCGGGGGGTGTCTCCTACGAGCAGTACTTC	CAISDLRLAGGVSYEQYF
TRBV5-1	TRBJ2-3	-	TRBD2	TGCGCCAGCAGCTTTAGCGGGGGACGCACAGATACGCAGTATTTT	CASSFSGGRTDTQYF
TRBV5-4	TRBJ1-1	-	TRBD1	TGTGCCAGCAGACGACAGGGAATTAACACTGAAGCTTTCTTT	CASRRQGINTEAFF
TRBV4-1	TRBJ1-2	-	TRBD1	TGCGCCAGCAGCCCACGGACAGGGAAAGCTAACTATGGCTACACCTTC	CASSPRTGKANYGYTF
TRBV9	TRBJ2-2	-	TRBD1	TGTGCCAGCAGCTTTGGACAGGGAGAAACCGGGGAGCTGTTTTTT	CASSFGQGETGELFF
TRBV7-9	TRBJ2-3	-	TRBD1	TGTGCCAGCAGCTTAGGGGGACAGACCACAGATACGCAGTATTTT	CASSLGGQTTDTQYF
TRBV6-6	TRBJ1-4	-	-	TGTGCCAGCTCGGACTCAACTAATGAAAAACTGTTTTTT	CASSDSTNEKLFF
TRBV18	TRBJ2-3	once	TRBD2	TGTGCCAGCCCCCCCCCTAGCGGGGGGGCTGATACGCAGTATTTT	CASPPPSGGADTQYF
TRBV19	TRBJ1-1	-	-	TGTGCCGGATCCGTAGGAGCAAAAGCTTTCTTT	CAGSVGAKAFF
TRBV7-2	TRBJ1-6	-	-	TGTGCCAGCAGCCCGATTGGTGGGGGGAGGGGGTCACCCCTCCACTTT	CASSPIGGGRGSPLHF
TRBV19	TRBJ2-5	-	-	TGTGCCAGTAGTATAACCAGGGTCCAGGAGACCCAGTACTTC	CASSITRVQETQYF
TRBV7-7	TRBJ2-5	-	-	TGTGCTAGCAGATTTCAAGGAAGCGAGACCCAGTACTTC	CASRFQGSETQYF
TRBV5-1	TRBJ2-3	few	-	TGCGCCAGCAGCCTTGGCGGATATACGCAGTATTTT	CASSLGGYTQYF
TRBV5-4	TRBJ2-2	-	TRBD1	TGTGCCAGCAGCTACTACAGGGGGCAAAACACCGGGGAGCTGTTTTTT	CASSYYRGQNTGELFF
TRBV28	TRBJ1-1	-	-	TGTGCCAGCAGTTTAGCCTCGCCCTTGAACACTGAAGCTTTCTTT	CASSLASPLNTEAFF
TRBV7-6	TRBJ2-5	-	TRBD2	TGTGCCAGCAGCTTATTTAGCGGGGGGGAAATAAAGAGCCAAGAGACCCAGTACTTC	CASSLFSGGEIKSQETQYF
TRBV6-1	TRBJ1-2	-	TRBD1	TGTGCCAGCAGTGCGACATGGGACAGAAACTATGGCTACACCTTC	CASSATWDRNYGYTF
TRBV6-5	TRBJ2-4	-	-	TGTGCCAGCAGTCCTTCGGGGACCGAGAAAAACATTCAGTACTTC	CASSPSGTEKNIQYF
TRBV5-4	TRBJ2-7	-	-	TGTGCCAGCAGCACGGCGAATCCCCCCTACGAGCAGTACTTC	CASSTANPPYEQYF
TRBV29-1	TRBJ2-3	-	-	TGCAGCGTTGCTGGGTCCGATACGCAGTATTTT	CSVAGSDTQYF
TRBV6-1	TRBJ2-7	-	TRBD1	TGTGCCAGCAGCCTGGACAGGAAGGTCTACGAGCAGTACTTC	CASSLDRKVYEQYF
TRBV5-1	TRBJ1-2	-	-	TGCGCCAGCAGCTTGGGGACAGACCCCTATGGCTACACCTTC	CASSLGTDPYGYTF
TRBV19	TRBJ1-4	-	TRBD1	TGTGCCAGTAAAAGAGACAGGGCAACTAATGAAAAACTGTTTTTT	CASKRDRATNEKLFF
TRBV19	TRBJ1-5	many	-	TGTGCCAGTACCGAACAGGGAGTCGCTCAGCCCCAGCATTTT	CASTEQGVAQPQHF
TRBV27	TRBJ1-4	-	TRBD1	TGTGCCAGCAGTCCTCGGGACAGGGGGCGGAATGAAAAACTGTTTTTT	CASSPRDRGRNEKLFF